The 14 T cell receptor beta chains below all came from one sample that was sequenced in a study of cytomegalovirus exposure and HLA in healthy donors. A multiplex PCR was run with 60 Vbeta primers and 13 Jbeta primers. Data came from immunoSEQ multiplex PCR; TCRdb stores just in-frame clones and leaves some out. The data hold over 110,000 clones, with less than 85% observed a single time. The sample was PBMCs. The receptors were sampled from a woman aged 45 to 65 in good health and CMV-seropositive.

The chain recombines TRBV6-5 with TRBJ1-2, with a possible D match to TRBD1 (6 bases). The V gene lost 8 bases and the J gene lost 8 bases, with 18 bases spanning the gap. The germline gives CDR1 MNHEY, CDR2 SVGAGI. The CDR3 has 13 residues. The CDR3 loop reads CASGGRDLWGYTF. CDR3 sequence (DNA): TGTGCCAGCGGGGGCAGGGATTTGTGGGGCTACACCTTC.

The chain joins TRBV12-5 to TRBJ2-3; D is unclear. Deletions cut 7 bases from V and 6 bases from J, with 8 bases between. This CDR3 contains 11 residues. CDR1 is LGHNT and CDR2 is FRNRAP in the germline V gene. The CDR3 is CASARFDTQYF. CDR3 sequence (DNA): TGTGCTAGTGCCCGGTTTGATACGCAGTATTTT.

The V and J genes are TRBV7-3 and TRBJ2-2, with TRBD1 as a possible D gene (5 bases). Trimming took 2 bases from V and 1 from J, leaving 14 bases between them. From germline, CDR1 is SGHTA and CDR2 FQGTGA. The CDR3 is 17 amino acids. The CDR3: CASSLVPPGMNTGELFF. The CDR3 DNA is TGTGCCAGCAGCTTAGTCCCGCCAGGGATGAACACCGGGGAGCTGTTTTTT.

This chain connects TRBV28 to TRBJ1-5, with D uncertain. V lost 3 bases, J lost 8 bases, and 14 bases lay in between. CDR1 MDHEN and CDR2 SYDVKM come from the germline V gene. This CDR3 spans 14 amino acids. CDR3 protein: CASSLTTWVEPQHF. As DNA, the CDR3 is TGTGCCAGCAGTTTGACGACATGGGTCGAGCCCCAGCATTTT.

This chain uses TRBV11-1 with TRBJ2-5; a weak D match, TRBD1 (6 bases). The V and J ends lost 5 bases and 3 bases respectively, with 13 bases between them. In germline, CDR1 is SGHAT, CDR2 FQDESV (reference sequence). The CDR3 consists of 14 residues. The CDR3 DNA follows: TGTGCCAGCAGCCGGGACAACCATGAAGAGACCCAGTACTTC. It codes for CASSRDNHEETQYF.

This clone was seen a handful of times. The CDR3 DNA is TGTGCCAGCAGTTACCCGGGACAGCCTTCCGGGGACGAGCAGTACTTC. It codes for CASSYPGQPSGDEQYF. This sequence joins TRBV5-6 and TRBJ2-7, with 7 bases lining up with TRBD1. The length of the CDR3 is 16 residues. V shed 5 bases and J 5 bases; nucleotides not matched to a gene: 16. Germline lookup yields CDR1 SGHDT and CDR2 YYEEEE.

This clone was found once. V usage is TRBV19 and J usage is TRBJ1-1, with D tentatively TRBD1 (6 bases). Trimming stripped 4 bases from V and 2 bases from J, with 8 bases between. The CDR3 has 13 amino acids. The V gene's germline CDR1 is LNHDA and CDR2 SQIVND (reference sequence). CDR3 in DNA: TGTGCCAGTAGTAGGGACATTAACACTGAAGCTTTCTTT. Translating gives CASSRDINTEAFF.

This sequence joins TRBV6-6 and TRBJ1-4; tentatively, D is TRBD1 (6 bases). The V gene's germline CDR1 is MNHNY and CDR2 SVGAGI (reference sequence). The CDR3 sequence is 13 residues long. V was trimmed by 10 bases and J by 7 bases, leaving 16 bases between them. DNA for the CDR3: TGTGCCACTTCCACAGGGAGGGGTGAAAAACTGTTTTTT. Protein product: CATSTGRGEKLFF.

The chain's CDR3 is CATRGDEQYF. The DNA for the CDR3 is TGTGCCACCCGGGGGGACGAGCAGTACTTC. The genes are TRBV2 and TRBJ2-7, with 7 nucleotides matching TRBD2. Germline CDR1 reads SNHLY; CDR2 reads FYNNEI. The CDR3 is 10 residues long. Trimming removed 10 bases from V and 5 bases from J; junction bases left unmatched: 2.

The gene calls are TRBV4-1 and TRBJ2-1, with 8 bases lining up with TRBD2. CDR1 and CDR2 (germline): MGHRA, YSYEKL. This CDR3 is built from 16 residues. Trimming cost V 0 bases and J 7 bases; bases outside gene matches: 8. CDR3 nucleotide sequence: TGCGCCAGCAGCCAAGAATGGCTAGCGGGCGCAAATGAGCAGTTCTTC. This codes for CASSQEWLAGANEQFF.

This chain links TRBV10-3 with TRBJ1-5; no clear D gene. CDR3 length equals 16 residues. V was clipped by 6 bases and J by 1 base, with 16 bases between them. CDR1 ENHRY and CDR2 SYGVKD come from the germline V gene. DNA of the CDR3: TGTGCCATCAGCCCCTCCGAGACATTGAGCAATCAGCCCCAGCATTTT. It codes for CAISPSETLSNQPQHF.

This chain uses TRBV6-1 with TRBJ1-1; the match to TRBD1 covers 8 bases. This CDR3 comprises 14 residues. V shed 7 bases, J shed 1 base, and the junction held 5 bases outside the gene matches. Germline V gives CDR1 MNHNS, CDR2 SASEGT. CDR3 bases: TGTGCCAGCACCTGGACAGGGAGGAACACTGAAGCTTTCTTT. Its protein product is CASTWTGRNTEAFF.

V and J are TRBV4-2 and TRBJ2-7, with D possibly being TRBD2 (6 bases). The CDR3 loop spans 14 amino acids. The germline gives CDR1 LGHNA, CDR2 YNFKEQ. Trimming cost V 4 bases and J 3 bases, with 13 bases left between them. Written as DNA, the CDR3 is TGTGCCAGCAGCCCGGGCGGGGAAAGCTACGAGCAGTACTTC. This gives the protein CASSPGGESYEQYF.

V is TRBV28 and J is TRBJ1-6, with D tentatively TRBD1 (5 bases). V gave up 11 bases and J gave up 9 bases, with 20 bases separating them. Germline V gene sequence: CDR1 MDHEN, CDR2 SYDVKM. The CDR3 is 14 amino acids. The CDR3 sequence is CAGRMGGRSSPLHF. DNA of the CDR3: TGTGCCGGAAGAATGGGGGGACGGAGTTCACCCCTCCACTTT.